Listed here is a single T cell receptor (beta chain). Its matching antigen is unknown. The authors split each subset's genomic DNA evenly across several immunoSEQ plates. Here immunoSEQ multiplex PCR was the method, and the copy in TCRdb shows in-frame clones only, minus some. The sample records under 650,000 clones, about 96% being singletons. These data originate in a study of shared clonotypes between healthy human individuals. About the research overall: Each donor contributed plates that comprised three CD4 naive, three CD4 memory, two CD8 naive and one CD8 memory.

Per germline, CDR1 SNHLY and CDR2 FYNNEI. The CDR3 has 15 residues. Trimming took off 2 bases at V and 4 bases at J, with 12 bases between the two ends. Study results and caveats: Lower generation probabilities were found for non-shared clonotypes than for those shared by all four donors.

The receptor comes from a woman aged 25 to 39 in good health. The chain recombines TRBV2 with TRBJ1-5, with D maybe TRBD1 (6 bases). Sequencing was carried out using naive CD4+ T cells sorted from blood. The subset denotes: CD45RA+ positively selected. CDR3: CASSERGLGNQPQHF. Here the CDR3 DNA reads TGTGCCAGCAGTGAACGGGGGCTCGGTAATCAGCCCCAGCATTTT.